This T cell receptor beta chain appears in the sequencing data of a study of blood T cell repertoires in COVID-19. Study information: From T cells, B-cell-depleted T cells, or PBMCs came the material, which was cDNA or gDNA.

In the authors' methods: Scientists estimated how many nucleated cells there were by amplifying reference gene primers. Sequenced by immunoSEQ multiplex PCR; TCRdb stores in-frame clones only, minus some. From that table come the V and J calls and clone size; the DNA was used to work out D and trimming. This sample has under 200,000 clones, with approximately 80% found just once. CDR3 length equals 17 residues. Germline V CDR1 and CDR2: LGHNT, FRNRAP. V lost 0 bases and J lost 3; bases outside the gene matches: 9. This TCR was recovered from a woman aged 60 to 75 who had recovered from COVID-19. The rearrangement joins TRBV12-5 to TRBJ1-1; 8 bases are shared with TRBD1. The sequencing sample was made of PBMCs or T cells enriched from blood (not recorded which). The CDR3 DNA follows: TGTGCTAGTGGTTTGGTACAGGGGGTGGGAAGGGACACTGAAGCTTTCTTT. Amino acids: CASGLVQGVGRDTEAFF.